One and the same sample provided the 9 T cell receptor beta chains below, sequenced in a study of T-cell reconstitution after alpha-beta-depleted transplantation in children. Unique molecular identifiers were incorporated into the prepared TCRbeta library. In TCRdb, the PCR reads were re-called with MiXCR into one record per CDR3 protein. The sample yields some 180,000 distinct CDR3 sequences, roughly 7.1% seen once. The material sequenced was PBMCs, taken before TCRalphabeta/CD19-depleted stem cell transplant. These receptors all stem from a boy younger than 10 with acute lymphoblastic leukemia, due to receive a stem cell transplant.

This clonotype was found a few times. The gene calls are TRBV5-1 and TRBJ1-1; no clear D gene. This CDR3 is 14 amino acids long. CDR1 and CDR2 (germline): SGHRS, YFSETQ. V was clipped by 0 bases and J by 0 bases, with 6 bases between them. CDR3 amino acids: CASSLDSLNTEAFF. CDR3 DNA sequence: TGCGCCAGCAGCTTGGACAGTTTGAACACTGAAGCTTTCTTT.

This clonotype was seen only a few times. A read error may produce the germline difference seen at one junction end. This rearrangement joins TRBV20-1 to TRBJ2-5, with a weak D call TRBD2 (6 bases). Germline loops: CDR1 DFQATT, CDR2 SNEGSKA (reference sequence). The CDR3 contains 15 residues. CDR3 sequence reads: CCARDGTLTGETQYF. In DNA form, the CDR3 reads TGCTGTGCTAGAGATGGGACTCTAACCGGGGAGACCCAGTACTTC.

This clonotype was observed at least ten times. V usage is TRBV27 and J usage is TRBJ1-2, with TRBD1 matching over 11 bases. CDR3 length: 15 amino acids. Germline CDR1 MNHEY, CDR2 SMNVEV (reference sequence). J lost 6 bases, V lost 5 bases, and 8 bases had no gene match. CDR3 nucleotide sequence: TGTGCCAGCAGTCCAAGGACAGGGGGCGGCAATGGCTACACCTTC. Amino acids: CASSPRTGGGNGYTF.

CDR3 residues: CASRGQGANEQFF. The CDR3 bases are TGTGCCAGTAGAGGCCAAGGGGCCAATGAGCAGTTCTTC. This chain uses TRBV19 with TRBJ2-1; TRBD1 might be the D (5 bases). This CDR3 contains 13 residues. Trimming removed 6 bases from V and 6 bases from J, with 12 bases in between. CDR1 and CDR2 from the germline V gene are LNHDA and SQIVND (reference sequence).

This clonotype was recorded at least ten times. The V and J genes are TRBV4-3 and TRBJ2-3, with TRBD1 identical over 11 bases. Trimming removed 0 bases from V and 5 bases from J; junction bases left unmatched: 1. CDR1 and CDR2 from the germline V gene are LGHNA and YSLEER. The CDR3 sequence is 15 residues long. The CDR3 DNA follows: TGCGCCAGCAGCCAAGATGGGACAGGGGGAGATACGCAGTATTTT. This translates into CASSQDGTGGDTQYF.

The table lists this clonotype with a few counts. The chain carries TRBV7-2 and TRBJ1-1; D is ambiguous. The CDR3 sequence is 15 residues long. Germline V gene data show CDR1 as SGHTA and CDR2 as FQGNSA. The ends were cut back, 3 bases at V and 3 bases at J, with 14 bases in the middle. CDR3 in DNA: TGTGCCAGCAGCTTTTTTCGAGGGATTGACACTGAAGCTTTCTTT. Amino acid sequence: CASSFFRGIDTEAFF.

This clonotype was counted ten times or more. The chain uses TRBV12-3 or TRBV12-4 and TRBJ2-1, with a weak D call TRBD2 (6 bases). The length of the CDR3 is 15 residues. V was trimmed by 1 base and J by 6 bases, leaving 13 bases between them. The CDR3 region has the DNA TGTGCCAGCAGTTTAGGGCTAGCGAAGTCCAATGAGCAGTTCTTC. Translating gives CASSLGLAKSNEQFF.

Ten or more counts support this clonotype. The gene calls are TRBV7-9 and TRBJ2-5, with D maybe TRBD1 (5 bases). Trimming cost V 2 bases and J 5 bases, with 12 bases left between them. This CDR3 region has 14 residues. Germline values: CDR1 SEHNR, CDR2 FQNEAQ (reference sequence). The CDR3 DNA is TGTGCCAGCAGCTTACCCATCGCAGGGGAGACCCAGTACTTC. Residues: CASSLPIAGETQYF.

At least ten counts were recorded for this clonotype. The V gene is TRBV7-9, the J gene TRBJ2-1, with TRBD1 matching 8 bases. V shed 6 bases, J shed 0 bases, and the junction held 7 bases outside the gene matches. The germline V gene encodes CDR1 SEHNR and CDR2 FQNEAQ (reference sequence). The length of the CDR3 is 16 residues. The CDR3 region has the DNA TGTGCCAGCAGTCCCGGGACAGGTGACTCCTACAATGAGCAGTTCTTC. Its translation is CASSPGTGDSYNEQFF.